These 14 T cell receptor beta chains were all obtained from the same sample, sequenced in a study of T cell responses to AZD1222 COVID-19 vaccine. Clones were read by immunoSEQ multiplex PCR, and TCRdb kept only the in-frame ones, dropping some. The sample includes approximately 150,000 clones, roughly 86% of them seen just once. This sample comprised peripheral blood, obtained 28 days after the second dose of the MenACWY control vaccine. These TCRs come from an adult who received the MenACWY meningococcal vaccine as a control.

V and J are TRBV27 and TRBJ1-5; D not resolved. Trimming shortened V by 3 bases and J by 6 bases, and 9 bases separated the two germline ends. Germline CDR1 and CDR2: MNHEY and SMNVEV (reference sequence). The CDR3 has 13 amino acids. CDR3 DNA sequence: TGTGCCAGCAGTTTGTATCCGGGTCAGCCCCAGCATTTT. It yields the protein CASSLYPGQPQHF.

This chain uses TRBV30 with TRBJ1-1; the D is unclear. CDR3 length equals 14 residues. Trimming removed 3 bases at V and 1 base at J, with 12 bases between. Per germline, CDR1 GTSNPN and CDR2 SVGIG (reference sequence). CDR3 in DNA: TGTGCCTGGAGGACCACGAGGCGGAACACTGAAGCTTTCTTT. As protein: CAWRTTRRNTEAFF. Full variable domain (missing parts from reference TRBV30 and TRBJ1-1): SQTIHQWPATLVQPVGSPLSLECTVEGTSNPNLYWYRQAAGRGLQLLFYSVGIGQISSEVPQNLSASRPQDRQFILSSKKLLLSDSGFYLCAWRTTRRNTEAFFGQGTRLTVV.

The chain links TRBV10-3 to TRBJ1-6, with D uncertain. Looked up from germline, CDR1 is ENHRY and CDR2 is SYGVKD. This CDR3 region has 13 residues. The V end lost 3 bases, the J end lost 7 bases, and 7 bases lay between the germline ends. This CDR3 is CAISDRENSPLHF. DNA for the CDR3: TGTGCCATCAGTGATCGGGAGAATTCACCCCTCCACTTT.

The rearrangement uses TRBV4-1 and TRBJ1-2; D remains unclear. V lost 3 bases and J 5 bases, leaving 19 bases between the germline ends. CDR1 is MGHRA, CDR2 YSYEKL, per germline. This CDR3 has 16 residues. CDR3 bases: TGCGCCAGCAGCCAGCCGGCACCGACGCGGCATTATGGCTACACCTTC. Protein: CASSQPAPTRHYGYTF.

The chain couples TRBV7-2 to TRBJ2-5, with TRBD2 identical over 10 bases. The CDR3 sequence is 17 residues long. Germline V gives CDR1 SGHTA, CDR2 FQGNSA. J lost 1 base, V lost 3 bases, and 8 bases had no gene match. The CDR3 is CASSLGVAGGPQETQYF. CDR3 bases: TGTGCCAGCAGCTTGGGGGTAGCGGGAGGTCCCCAAGAGACCCAGTACTTC. Supplemented by reference TRBV7-2 and TRBJ2-5, the full variable domain reads GAGVSQSPSNKVTEKGKDVELRCDPISGHTALYWYRQSLGQGLEFLIYFQGNSAPDKSGLPSDRFSAERTGGSVSTLTIQRTQQEDSAVYLCASSLGVAGGPQETQYFGPGTRLLVL.

Only one count was recorded for this clone. The chain employs TRBV29-1 and TRBJ1-1; D remains unclear. The V gene's germline CDR1 is SQVTM and CDR2 ANQGSEA. CDR3 length equals 11 residues. The ends were cut back, 2 bases at V and 11 bases at J, with 12 bases in the middle. The DNA of the CDR3 is TGCAGCGTTGAACAGGCCCGAGGGGCTTTCTTT. It encodes CSVEQARGAFF.

The V and J genes are TRBV7-3 and TRBJ2-4; tentative D call: TRBD1 (6 bases). The CDR3 contains 13 residues. V was pared by 2 bases and J by 12 bases, with 14 bases between. From germline, CDR1 is SGHTA and CDR2 FQGTGA. CDR3 in amino acids: CASSLGAGDDQYF. CDR3 in DNA: TGTGCCAGCAGCTTAGGGGCAGGGGATGATCAGTACTTC. The variable domain in full, completed from reference TRBV7-3 and TRBJ2-4, reads GAGVSQTPSNKVTEKGKYVELRCDPISGHTALYWYRQSLGQGPEFLIYFQGTGAADDSGLPNDRFFAVRPEGSVSTLKIQRTERGDSAVYLCASSLGAGDDQYFGAGTRLSVL.

The V call is TRBV10-3, the J call TRBJ2-5; 8 bases agree with TRBD2. The CDR3 sequence is 16 residues long. CDR1 is ENHRY, CDR2 SYGVKD, per germline. Trimming removed 0 bases from V and 1 base from J; junction bases left unmatched: 4. CDR3: CAISESILAVQETQYF. CDR3 nucleotide sequence: TGTGCCATCAGTGAGTCGATACTAGCGGTCCAAGAGACCCAGTACTTC.

The chain uses TRBV10-3 and TRBJ2-7; 9 bases are shared with TRBD1. The V gene end was trimmed by 7 bases and the J gene end by 5 bases; junction bases not matched to a gene: 9. CDR3 length: 14 amino acids. CDR1 is ENHRY, CDR2 SYGVKD, per germline. This CDR3 reads CAITAPGQGNEQYF. CDR3 nucleotide sequence: TGTGCCATCACCGCCCCGGGACAGGGTAACGAGCAGTACTTC.

The chain links TRBV7-9 to TRBJ2-7, with D possibly matching TRBD1 (5 bases). This CDR3 is 14 amino acids long. V was trimmed by 4 bases and J by 2 bases, leaving 12 bases between them. Per the germline V gene, CDR1 is SEHNR and CDR2 is FQNEAQ (reference sequence). Here the CDR3 reads CASSSARTTYEQYF. CDR3 bases: TGTGCCAGCAGCTCGGCACGGACAACCTACGAGCAGTACTTC.

V and J are TRBV16 and TRBJ1-6; D not certain. V lost 0 bases to trimming and J lost 6 bases, with 3 bases between them. The CDR3 runs 13 residues. The germline V gene encodes CDR1 KGHSY and CDR2 FQNENV. The CDR3 spells CASSQSPNSPLHF. CDR3 in DNA: TGTGCCAGCAGCCAATCGCCTAATTCACCCCTCCACTTT. Together with reference TRBV16 and TRBJ1-6, the CDR3 gives the full variable domain: GEEVAQTPKHLVRGEGQKAKLYCAPIKGHSYVFWYQQVLKNEFKFLISFQNENVFDETGMPKERFSAKCLPNSPCSLEIQATKLEDSAVYFCASSQSPNSPLHFGNGTRLTVT.

The gene calls are TRBV20-1 and TRBJ2-1; D unresolved. The CDR3 runs 11 residues. The V end lost 5 bases, the J end lost 3 bases, and 5 bases lay between the germline ends. Germline assignment: CDR1 DFQATT and CDR2 SNEGSKA (reference sequence). CDR3 sequence: CSAGVYNEQFF. CDR3 DNA sequence: TGCAGTGCTGGAGTCTACAATGAGCAGTTCTTC.

The gene calls are TRBV9 and TRBJ1-1, with 8 bases lining up with TRBD1. Trimming removed 6 bases from V and 0 bases from J; junction bases left unmatched: 10. The CDR3 has 16 residues. CDR1 is SGDLS and CDR2 is YYNGEE in the germline V gene. The CDR3 DNA reads TGTGCCAGCACAAGACAGGGGAGGGGGCTGAACACTGAAGCTTTCTTT. Amino acid sequence: CASTRQGRGLNTEAFF.

The chain joins TRBV2 to TRBJ1-4, with D tentatively TRBD1 (6 bases). V was trimmed by 4 bases and J by 7 bases, leaving 10 bases between them. The CDR3 is 13 residues long. Germline loops: CDR1 SNHLY, CDR2 FYNNEI. The CDR3 region has the DNA TGTGCCAGCAGTGTACAGGGCGTTGAAAAACTGTTTTTT. It encodes CASSVQGVEKLFF. Based on the CDR3 plus reference TRBV2 and TRBJ1-4, the full variable domain is EPEVTQTPSHQVTQMGQEVILRCVPISNHLYFYWYRQILGQKVEFLVSFYNNEISEKSEIFDDQFSVERPDGSNFTLKIRSTKLEDSAMYFCASSVQGVEKLFFGSGTQLSVL.